The rows below give T cell receptor beta chains drawn from one sample of a study of blood T cell repertoires in COVID-19. TCRdb keeps only in-frame clones here, not all; method: immunoSEQ multiplex PCR. The table lists around 96,000 clones, over 90% of them singletons. Sequencing input: peripheral blood. These receptors all come from a human donor with active COVID-19. The donor label of this sample is uncertain. The CDR3 runs from the conserved cysteine through the conserved F or W. The D gene is left open where the match is weak. Size values are once, few and many counts, or a class for expanded clones, and some rows have none.

J	D	V	size	DNA	CDR3
TRBJ2-7	TRBD1	TRBV19	once	TGTGCCAGTAGGTATCAGGGGGTGGGTTCCTCCTACGAGCAGTACTTC	CASRYQGVGSSYEQYF
TRBJ2-2	TRBD2	TRBV6-2/TRBV6-3	-	TGTGCCAGCAGTAGGACTAGCGCTAACACCGGGGAGCTGTTTTTT	CASSRTSANTGELFF
TRBJ2-7	TRBD1	TRBV4-1	-	TGCGCCAGCAGCCAAAGGGCAGGGGGAACCTACGAGCAGTACTTC	CASSQRAGGTYEQYF
TRBJ1-1	TRBD1	TRBV7-2	-	TGTGCCAGCAGCTCTAACAGGGGATCTGAAGCTTTCTTT	CASSSNRGSEAFF
TRBJ2-1	-	TRBV20-1	once	TGCAGTGCTAACAGGTTGTATGAGCAGTTCTTC	CSANRLYEQFF
TRBJ1-1	-	TRBV11-2	-	TGTGCCAGCAGCTTAGATCCGGGATCCAACACTGAAGCTTTCTTT	CASSLDPGSNTEAFF
TRBJ1-1	-	TRBV6-5	-	TGTGCCAGCAGTTACTCCAGGGGTTACGGCACTGAAGCTTTCTTT	CASSYSRGYGTEAFF
TRBJ2-1	TRBD1	TRBV7-8	-	TGTGCCAGCAGCGTAAGAGGGGGCATTGAGCAGTTCTTC	CASSVRGGIEQFF
TRBJ2-7	TRBD1	TRBV3-1/TRBV3-2	-	TGTGCCAGCAGCCTACCGGGACAGGGGACTCACGAGCAGTACTTC	CASSLPGQGTHEQYF
TRBJ1-6	-	TRBV19	-	TGTGCCAGTAGTTCCCGGGTCCCTACGGCCCTCCACTTT	CASSSRVPTALHF
TRBJ2-7	TRBD1	TRBV3-1/TRBV3-2	-	TGTGCCAGCAGCACACGGACAGGGCCGCCCCCGTACGAGCAGTACTTC	CASSTRTGPPPYEQYF
TRBJ2-7	TRBD1	TRBV3-1/TRBV3-2	once	TGTGCCAGCAGCCAACCGGGACAGACTTCCGAGCAGTACTTC	CASSQPGQTSEQYF
TRBJ2-7	TRBD1	TRBV4-1	-	TGCGCCAGCAGCCGAATTGGGACAGACCTCGAGCAGTACTTC	CASSRIGTDLEQYF
TRBJ2-7	-	TRBV28	-	TGTGCCAGCAGAAGTAGCGCCAGCTCCTACGAGCAGTACTTC	CASRSSASSYEQYF
TRBJ2-6	-	TRBV24-1	once	TGTGCCACCAGTGATGCCAGGGATTCTGGGGCCAACGTCCTGACTTTC	CATSDARDSGANVLTF
TRBJ1-1	-	TRBV5-1	few	TGCGCCAGCAGCTTCGCAGGGGACACTGAAGCTTTCTTT	CASSFAGDTEAFF
TRBJ1-5	TRBD1	TRBV19	few	TGTGCCAGTATGAGGACAGGAGTAAATCAGCCCCAGCATTTT	CASMRTGVNQPQHF
TRBJ2-7	-	TRBV27	-	TGTGCCAGCAGTCCTAGGACTCTCCTCCGAGTCTACGAGCAGTACTTC	CASSPRTLLRVYEQYF
TRBJ1-1	-	TRBV5-1	-	TGCGCCAGCAGCTTGGCCAGTGCTCCCTTTGAAGCTTTCTTT	CASSLASAPFEAFF
TRBJ2-1	-	TRBV5-8	-	TGTGCCAGCAGCGTAGGACACAACAATGAGCAGTTCTTC	CASSVGHNNEQFF
TRBJ2-3	TRBD2	TRBV5-1	once	TGCGCCAGCAGCTTGGCTAGCGGGGGGATAAGCACAGATACGCAGTATTTT	CASSLASGGISTDTQYF
TRBJ2-7	-	TRBV7-2	once	TGTGCCAGCAGCAAATCGACTGGGGGGGCTTACGAGCAGTACTTC	CASSKSTGGAYEQYF
TRBJ2-3	-	TRBV3-1/TRBV3-2	-	TGTGCCAGCAAATCAAGTGAGGGGGCAGATACGCAGTATTTT	CASKSSEGADTQYF
TRBJ2-1	-	TRBV20-1	-	TGCAGTGCTAGTTTCTTGGCGGGAAGCTCCTACAATGAGCAGTTCTTC	CSASFLAGSSYNEQFF
TRBJ2-5	-	TRBV10-3	once	TGTGCCTTGAGTCGAGACAGCCAAGAGACCCAGTACTTC	CALSRDSQETQYF
TRBJ2-1	TRBD2	TRBV29-1	-	TGCAGCGTTGAAGCTTTCGTGACTAGCGGGGTGAAAAATGAGCAGTTCTTC	CSVEAFVTSGVKNEQFF
TRBJ1-5	-	TRBV7-2	-	TGTGCCAGCAGCGGCCAGGGGATCAATCAGCCCCAGCATTTT	CASSGQGINQPQHF
TRBJ2-5	-	TRBV6-6	-	TGTGCCAGCAGTTATACCCGACTCAAAGAGACCCAGTACTTC	CASSYTRLKETQYF
TRBJ2-1	TRBD2	TRBV4-3	once	TGCGCCAGCAGCCAAGATTGGACTAGCGGGTACAATGAGCAGTTCTTC	CASSQDWTSGYNEQFF
TRBJ2-5	TRBD1	TRBV15	-	TGTGCCACCGAACGGGACAGCAAAGAGACCCAGTACTTC	CATERDSKETQYF
TRBJ1-5	TRBD1	TRBV6-6	-	TGTGCCAGCAGTACGGGACAGGGGGGACCTCAGCCCCAGCATTTT	CASSTGQGGPQPQHF
TRBJ2-7	TRBD1	TRBV2	-	TGTACCAGCAGGAGGGCGGACAGGGCGAACTACGAGCAGTACTTC	CTSRRADRANYEQYF
TRBJ2-2	TRBD2	TRBV11-2	-	TGTGCCAGCATGCAGACTAGCGGGGTTATCACCGGGGAGCTGTTTTTT	CASMQTSGVITGELFF
TRBJ1-5	-	TRBV6-2/TRBV6-3	-	TGTGCCAGCAGTGGAGGGAATTTCAATCAGCCCCAGCATTTT	CASSGGNFNQPQHF
TRBJ1-4	TRBD1	TRBV4-1	-	TGCGCCAGCAGCCAAGGTCTATGGGACAGTAATGAAAAACTGTTTTTT	CASSQGLWDSNEKLFF
TRBJ2-3	-	TRBV19	-	TGTGCCAGTAGTATACCCCCCGGGAGAGGGTCAGATACGCAGTATTTT	CASSIPPGRGSDTQYF
TRBJ2-7	TRBD2	TRBV15	once	TGTGCCACCAGCAGGCCCGGGACTAGCGGGGGGGCTCTCGAGCAGTACTTC	CATSRPGTSGGALEQYF
TRBJ2-7	-	TRBV7-9	few	TGTGCCAGCAGACCCGGGACATACTACGAGCAGTACTTC	CASRPGTYYEQYF
TRBJ2-1	-	TRBV19	once	TGTGCCAGTAGTATAGCGGAGGGACCTTACAATGAGCAGTTCTTC	CASSIAEGPYNEQFF
TRBJ2-5	TRBD1	TRBV24-1	-	TGTGCCACCAGTGATCAGGGACAGGGTGGGCAAAAGACCCAGTACTTC	CATSDQGQGGQKTQYF
TRBJ1-1	TRBD1	TRBV9	once	TGTGCCAGCAGCTTCACAGGGGGCGGCCCTGAAGCTTTCTTT	CASSFTGGGPEAFF
TRBJ2-1	-	TRBV3-1/TRBV3-2	-	TGTGCCAGCAGCCAGAACCCTGGACAGAACAATGAGCAGTTCTTC	CASSQNPGQNNEQFF
TRBJ2-2	TRBD2	TRBV4-2	-	TGTGCCAGCAGACGGACTAGCGGGGGAGTATTACCCGGGGAGCTGTTTTTT	CASRRTSGGVLPGELFF
TRBJ2-3	TRBD1	TRBV24-1	-	TGTGCCACCAGTGATTCGACAGGGGGGGTCTCTACAGATACGCAGTATTTT	CATSDSTGGVSTDTQYF
TRBJ1-3	TRBD1	TRBV7-2	-	TGTGCCAGCAGCCTGCAGGGGGCTGGAAACACCATATATTTT	CASSLQGAGNTIYF
TRBJ1-1	-	TRBV6-5	-	TGTGCCAGCAGGGGCTCCGGGGGGGCGAACACTGAAGCTTTCTTT	CASRGSGGANTEAFF
TRBJ1-5	-	TRBV25-1	few	TGTGCCAGCAGTGACCAGTTGAGCAATCAGCCCCAGCATTTT	CASSDQLSNQPQHF